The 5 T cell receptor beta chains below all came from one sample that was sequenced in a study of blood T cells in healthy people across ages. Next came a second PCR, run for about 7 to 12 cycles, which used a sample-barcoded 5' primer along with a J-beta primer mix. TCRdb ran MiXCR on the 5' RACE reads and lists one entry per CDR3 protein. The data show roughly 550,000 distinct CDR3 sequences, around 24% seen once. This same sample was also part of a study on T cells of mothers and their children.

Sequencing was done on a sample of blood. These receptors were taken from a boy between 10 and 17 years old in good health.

CDR3 coding DNA: TGCAGTGCTAGAGATCAGGCCGGTACCTACGAGCAGTACTTC. Residues: CSARDQAGTYEQYF. The chain is built from TRBV20-1 and TRBJ2-5; D ambiguous. The tail of the sequence fits TRBJ2-7 better, so the J call may be wrong. The germline CDR1 and CDR2 sequences are DFQATT and SNEGSKA (reference sequence). This CDR3 is 14 amino acids long.

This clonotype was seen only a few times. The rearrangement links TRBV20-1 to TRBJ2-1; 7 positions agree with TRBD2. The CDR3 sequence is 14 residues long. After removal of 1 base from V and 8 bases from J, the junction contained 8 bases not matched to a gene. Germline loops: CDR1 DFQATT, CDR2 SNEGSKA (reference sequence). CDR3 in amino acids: CSARVAREPYEQFF. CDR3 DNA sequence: TGCAGTGCTAGAGTTGCGCGGGAGCCCTATGAGCAGTTCTTC.

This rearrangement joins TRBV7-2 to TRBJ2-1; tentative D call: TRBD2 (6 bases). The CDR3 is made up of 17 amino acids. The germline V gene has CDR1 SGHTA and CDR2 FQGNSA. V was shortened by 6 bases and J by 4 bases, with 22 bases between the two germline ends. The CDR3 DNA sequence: TGTGCCAGCAGTCAATATAGCGGTCCCTGGGGATACAATGAGCAGTTCTTC. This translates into CASSQYSGPWGYNEQFF.

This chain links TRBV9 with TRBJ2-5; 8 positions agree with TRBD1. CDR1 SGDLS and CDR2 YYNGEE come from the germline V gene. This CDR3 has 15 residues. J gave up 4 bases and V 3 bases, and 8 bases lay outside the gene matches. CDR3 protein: CASSAQGAEGETQYF. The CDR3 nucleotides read TGTGCCAGCAGCGCCCAGGGGGCAGAGGGAGAGACCCAGTACTTC.

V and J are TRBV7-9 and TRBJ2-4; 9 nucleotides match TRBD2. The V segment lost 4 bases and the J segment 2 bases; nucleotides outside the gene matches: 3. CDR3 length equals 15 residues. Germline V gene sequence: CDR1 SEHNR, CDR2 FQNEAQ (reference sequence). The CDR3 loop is CASSSLAGTKNIQYF. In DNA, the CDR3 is TGTGCCAGCAGCTCACTAGCGGGTACCAAAAACATTCAGTACTTC.